This T cell receptor beta chain was recovered during a study of cytomegalovirus exposure and HLA in healthy donors. Whole-study findings and limits: No immune exposure information besides CMV serostatus was available. In a later analysis, TCR beta V- and J-gene trimming showed a link to a missense DCLRE1C variant. Later analysis identified 17,000 or so TCR beta sequences associated with HLA alleles, using a false discovery rate threshold of 0.05.

With 60 Vbeta and 13 Jbeta primers, the PCR was carried out. The data were produced by immunoSEQ multiplex PCR, yet TCRdb's version contains in-frame clones alone and is incomplete. The data show roughly 110,000 clones, around 73% seen once. As for this clone: Its antigen is currently unknown.

Per the germline V gene, CDR1 is SGDLS and CDR2 is YYNGEE. The CDR3 runs 16 residues. With 0 bases clipped from V and 4 bases from J, the junction kept 4 bases outside the gene matches. This chain joins TRBV9 and TRBJ2-3, with TRBD2 matching over 11 bases. This clonotype was sampled from a man aged 30-40 years in good health and CMV-seronegative. Sequencing was performed on PBMCs. CDR3 DNA sequence: TGTGCCAGCAGCGTAGTAGCGGGAGGGCCCGCAGATACGCAGTATTTT. Translating it yields CASSVVAGGPADTQYF.